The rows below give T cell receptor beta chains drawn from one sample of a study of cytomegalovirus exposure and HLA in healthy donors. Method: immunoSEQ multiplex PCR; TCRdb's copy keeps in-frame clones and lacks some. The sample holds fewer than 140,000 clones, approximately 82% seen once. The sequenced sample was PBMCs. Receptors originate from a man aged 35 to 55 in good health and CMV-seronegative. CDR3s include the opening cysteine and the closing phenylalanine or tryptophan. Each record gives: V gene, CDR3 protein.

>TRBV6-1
CASSEARRQSSDTQYF
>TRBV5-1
CASSDRTGGATEAFF
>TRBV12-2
CASRLVSRGGTDTQYF
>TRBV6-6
CASSYPTRGWAGYTF
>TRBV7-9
CASSLVGASNTEAFF
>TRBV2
CASSETDPTNSPLHF
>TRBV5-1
CASSSGRGNGGQFF
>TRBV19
CASSKGRDFGNTIYF
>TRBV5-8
CASSLNSGYNSPLHF
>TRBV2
CASDRDGDTEAFF
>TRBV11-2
CASTFGGGRNEQFF
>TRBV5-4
CASSFLSEQYF
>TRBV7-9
CASSQQGKQFF
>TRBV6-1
CATQRASGDRYEQYF
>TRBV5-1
CASSSGQLFLEQYF
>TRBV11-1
CASTIDGAAAYSNQPQHF
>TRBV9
CASSVGSRGRSEAFF
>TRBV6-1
CASSDPRRGGTDTQYF
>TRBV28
CASSLSGQANTEAFF
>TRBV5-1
CASSFGTGYEQYF
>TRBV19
CASSPGGGLLNQPQHF
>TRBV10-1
CASGDTSYEQYF
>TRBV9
CASSPRTSGGWETQYF